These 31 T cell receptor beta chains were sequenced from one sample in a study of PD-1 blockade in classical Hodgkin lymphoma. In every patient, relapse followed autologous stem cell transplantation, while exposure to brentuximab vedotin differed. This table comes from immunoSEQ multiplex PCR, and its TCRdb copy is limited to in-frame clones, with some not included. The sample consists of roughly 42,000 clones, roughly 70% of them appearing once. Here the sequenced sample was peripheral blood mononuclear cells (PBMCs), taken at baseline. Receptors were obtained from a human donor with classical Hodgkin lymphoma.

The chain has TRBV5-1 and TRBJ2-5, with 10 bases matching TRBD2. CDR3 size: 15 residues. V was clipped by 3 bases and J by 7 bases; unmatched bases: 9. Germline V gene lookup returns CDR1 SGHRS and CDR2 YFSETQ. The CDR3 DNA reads TGCGCCAGCAGCTCCCCGCCTAGCGGGAGTGGGACCCAGTACTTC. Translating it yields CASSSPPSGSGTQYF.

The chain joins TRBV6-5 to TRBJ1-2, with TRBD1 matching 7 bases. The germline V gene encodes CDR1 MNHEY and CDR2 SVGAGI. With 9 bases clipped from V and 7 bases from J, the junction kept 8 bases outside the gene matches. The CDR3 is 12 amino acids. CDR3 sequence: CASLRTGAGYTF. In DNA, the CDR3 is TGTGCCAGTCTCCGTACAGGGGCTGGCTACACCTTC.

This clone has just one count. CDR3 bases: TGTGCCAGCAGTTTATTACAGGGTCGAGAGACCCAGTACTTC. Amino acid sequence: CASSLLQGRETQYF. This chain joins TRBV27 and TRBJ2-5; D is perhaps TRBD1 (6 bases). V lost 1 base and J 4 bases, leaving 10 bases between the germline ends. Germline V gene data show CDR1 as MNHEY and CDR2 as SMNVEV (reference sequence). This CDR3 is 14 amino acids long.

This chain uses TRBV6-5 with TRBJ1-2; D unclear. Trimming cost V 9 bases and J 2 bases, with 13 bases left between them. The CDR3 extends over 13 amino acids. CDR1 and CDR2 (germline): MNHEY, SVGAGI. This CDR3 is CASRFGANYGYTF. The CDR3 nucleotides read TGTGCCAGTCGTTTTGGCGCGAACTATGGCTACACCTTC.

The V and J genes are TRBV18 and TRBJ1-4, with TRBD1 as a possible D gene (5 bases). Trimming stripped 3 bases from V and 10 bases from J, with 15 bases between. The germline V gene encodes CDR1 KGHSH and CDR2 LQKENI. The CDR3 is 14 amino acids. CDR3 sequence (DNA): TGTGCCAGCTCACCTATTAGGGGAGAGGCAAAACTGTTTTTT. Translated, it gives CASSPIRGEAKLFF.

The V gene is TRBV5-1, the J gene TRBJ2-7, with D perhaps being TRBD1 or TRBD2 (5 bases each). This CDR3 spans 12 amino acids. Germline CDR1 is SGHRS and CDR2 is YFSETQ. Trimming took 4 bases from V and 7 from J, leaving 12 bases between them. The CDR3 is CASSTGTGEQYF. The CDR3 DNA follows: TGCGCCAGCAGCACCGGGACGGGGGAGCAGTACTTC.

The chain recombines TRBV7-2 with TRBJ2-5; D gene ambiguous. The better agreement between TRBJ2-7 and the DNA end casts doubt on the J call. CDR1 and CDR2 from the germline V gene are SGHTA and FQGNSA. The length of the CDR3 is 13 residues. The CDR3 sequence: CASSIRRSYEQYF. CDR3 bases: TGTGCCAGCAGCATCCGACGGAGCTACGAGCAGTACTTC.

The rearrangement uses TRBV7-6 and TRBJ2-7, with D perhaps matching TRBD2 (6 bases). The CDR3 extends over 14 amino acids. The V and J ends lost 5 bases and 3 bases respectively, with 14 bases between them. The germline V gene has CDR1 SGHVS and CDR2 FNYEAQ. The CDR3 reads CASSPSGPGYEQYF. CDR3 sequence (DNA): TGTGCCAGCAGCCCCAGCGGGCCAGGCTACGAGCAGTACTTC.

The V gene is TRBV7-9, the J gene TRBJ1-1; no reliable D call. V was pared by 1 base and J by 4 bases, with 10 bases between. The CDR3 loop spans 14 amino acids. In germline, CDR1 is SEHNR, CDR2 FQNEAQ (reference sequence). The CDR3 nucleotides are TGTGCCAGCAGCTTAGACGGGGTGAGCACTGAAGCTTTCTTT. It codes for CASSLDGVSTEAFF.

For the CDR3, the DNA is TGTGCCAGCAGTTTATCGACTAGCGGGCGCTCCTACAATGAGCAGTTCTTC. Encoded protein: CASSLSTSGRSYNEQFF. This chain connects TRBV28 to TRBJ2-1, with TRBD2 identical over 10 bases. The CDR3 is 17 amino acids. V was clipped by 1 base and J by 0 bases; unmatched bases: 3. CDR1 and CDR2 (germline): MDHEN, SYDVKM.

DNA for the CDR3: TGCGCCAGCAGCCAAGAAAGGGACAGCGGCTATGGCTACACCTTC. This gives the protein CASSQERDSGYGYTF. The J gene is TRBJ1-2, the V gene TRBV4-3; 7 bases agree with TRBD1. This CDR3 spans 15 amino acids. From germline, CDR1 is LGHNA and CDR2 YSLEER. With V trimmed by 0 bases and J by 4 bases, 5 bases remained unmatched.

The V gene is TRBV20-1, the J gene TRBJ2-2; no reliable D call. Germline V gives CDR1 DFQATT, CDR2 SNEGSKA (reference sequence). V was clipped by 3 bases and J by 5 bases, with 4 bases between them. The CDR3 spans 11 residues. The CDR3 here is CSASGTGELFF. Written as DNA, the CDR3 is TGCAGTGCTAGTGGTACCGGGGAGCTGTTTTTT.

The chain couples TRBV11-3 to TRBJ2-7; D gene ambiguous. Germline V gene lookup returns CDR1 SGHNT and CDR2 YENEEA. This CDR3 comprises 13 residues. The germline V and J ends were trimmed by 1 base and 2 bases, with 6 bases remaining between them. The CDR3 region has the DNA TGTGCCAGCAGCTTAGGCGGCCCCTACGAGCAGTACTTC. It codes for CASSLGGPYEQYF.

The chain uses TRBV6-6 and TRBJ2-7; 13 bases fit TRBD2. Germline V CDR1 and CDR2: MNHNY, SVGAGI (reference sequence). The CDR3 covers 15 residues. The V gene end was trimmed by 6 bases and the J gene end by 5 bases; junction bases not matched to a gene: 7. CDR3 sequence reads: CASRTLAGGPHEQYF. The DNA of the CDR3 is TGTGCCAGCAGAACACTAGCGGGAGGGCCCCACGAGCAGTACTTC.

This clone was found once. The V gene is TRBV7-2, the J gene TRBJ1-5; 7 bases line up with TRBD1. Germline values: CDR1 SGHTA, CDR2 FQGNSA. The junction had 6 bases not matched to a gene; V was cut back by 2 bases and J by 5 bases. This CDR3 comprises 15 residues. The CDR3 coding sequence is TGTGCCAGCAGCTTACGACAGGGTATGGATCAGCCCCAGCATTTT. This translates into CASSLRQGMDQPQHF.

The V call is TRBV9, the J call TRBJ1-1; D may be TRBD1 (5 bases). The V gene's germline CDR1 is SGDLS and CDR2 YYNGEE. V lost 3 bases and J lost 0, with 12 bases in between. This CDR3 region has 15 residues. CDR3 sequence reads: CASSASGTVNTEAFF. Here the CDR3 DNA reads TGTGCCAGCAGCGCCTCCGGGACGGTGAACACTGAAGCTTTCTTT.

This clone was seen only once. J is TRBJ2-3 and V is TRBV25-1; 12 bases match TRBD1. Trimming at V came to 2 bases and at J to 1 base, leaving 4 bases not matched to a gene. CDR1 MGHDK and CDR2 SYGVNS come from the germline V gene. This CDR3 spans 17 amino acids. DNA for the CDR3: TGTGCCAGCAGTGAAGGGACAGGGGGCAGGGGCACAGATACGCAGTATTTT. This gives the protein CASSEGTGGRGTDTQYF.

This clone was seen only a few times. CDR3 residues: CASSVGVLASSYNEQFF. DNA for the CDR3: TGTGCCAGCAGCGTAGGGGTCTTAGCGAGCTCCTACAATGAGCAGTTCTTC. The chain carries TRBV9 and TRBJ2-1, with D possibly TRBD2 on 5 matching bases. V lost 0 bases and J lost 0, with 13 bases in between. This CDR3 is built from 17 residues. CDR1 and CDR2 (germline): SGDLS, YYNGEE.

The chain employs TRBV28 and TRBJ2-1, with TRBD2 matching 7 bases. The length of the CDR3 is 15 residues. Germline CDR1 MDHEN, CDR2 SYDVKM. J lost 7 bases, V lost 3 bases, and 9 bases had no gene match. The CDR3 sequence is CASSFPGGRLNEQFF. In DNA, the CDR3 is TGTGCCAGCAGTTTCCCCGGGGGGAGGTTAAATGAGCAGTTCTTC.

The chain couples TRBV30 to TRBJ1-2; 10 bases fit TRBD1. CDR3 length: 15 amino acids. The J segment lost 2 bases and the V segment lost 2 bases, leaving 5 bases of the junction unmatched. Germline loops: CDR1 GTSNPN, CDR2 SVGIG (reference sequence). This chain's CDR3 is CAWSTRQGANYGYTF. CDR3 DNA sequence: TGTGCCTGGAGTACCCGACAGGGGGCCAACTATGGCTACACCTTC.

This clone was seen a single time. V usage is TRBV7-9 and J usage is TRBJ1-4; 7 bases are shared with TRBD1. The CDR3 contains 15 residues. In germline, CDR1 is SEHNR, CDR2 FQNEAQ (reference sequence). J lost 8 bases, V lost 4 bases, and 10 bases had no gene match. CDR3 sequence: CASSSYLGTVEKLFF. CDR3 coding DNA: TGTGCCAGCAGCTCATACTTGGGGACAGTCGAAAAACTGTTTTTT.

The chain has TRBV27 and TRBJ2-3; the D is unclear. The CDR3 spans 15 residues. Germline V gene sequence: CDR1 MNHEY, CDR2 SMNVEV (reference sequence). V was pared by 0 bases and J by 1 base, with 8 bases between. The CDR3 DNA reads TGTGCCAGCAGTTTATCAACCCCTGGCACAGATACGCAGTATTTT. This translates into CASSLSTPGTDTQYF.

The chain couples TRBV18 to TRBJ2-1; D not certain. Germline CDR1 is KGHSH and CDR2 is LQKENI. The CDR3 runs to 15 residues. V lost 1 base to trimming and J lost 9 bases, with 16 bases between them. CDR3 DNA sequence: TGTGCCAGCTCACCACTAGAACAGTATTACGGTGAGCAGTTCTTC. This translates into CASSPLEQYYGEQFF.

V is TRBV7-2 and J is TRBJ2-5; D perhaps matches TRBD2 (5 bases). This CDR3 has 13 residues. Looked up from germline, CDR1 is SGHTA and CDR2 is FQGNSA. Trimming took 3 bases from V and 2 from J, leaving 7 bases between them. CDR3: CASSFGLQETQYF. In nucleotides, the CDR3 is TGTGCCAGCAGCTTCGGACTGCAAGAGACCCAGTACTTC.

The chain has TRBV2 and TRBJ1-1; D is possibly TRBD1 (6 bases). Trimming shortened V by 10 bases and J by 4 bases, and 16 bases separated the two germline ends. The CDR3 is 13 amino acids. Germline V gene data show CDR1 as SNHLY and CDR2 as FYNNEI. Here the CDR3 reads CATVTGFVTEAFF. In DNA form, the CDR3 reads TGTGCCACCGTAACAGGGTTCGTCACTGAAGCTTTCTTT.

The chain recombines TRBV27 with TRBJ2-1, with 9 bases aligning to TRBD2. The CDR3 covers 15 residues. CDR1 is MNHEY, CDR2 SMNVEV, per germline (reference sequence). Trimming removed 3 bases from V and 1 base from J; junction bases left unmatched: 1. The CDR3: CASSLTSGSYNEQFF. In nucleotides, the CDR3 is TGTGCCAGCAGTTTGACTAGCGGATCCTACAATGAGCAGTTCTTC.

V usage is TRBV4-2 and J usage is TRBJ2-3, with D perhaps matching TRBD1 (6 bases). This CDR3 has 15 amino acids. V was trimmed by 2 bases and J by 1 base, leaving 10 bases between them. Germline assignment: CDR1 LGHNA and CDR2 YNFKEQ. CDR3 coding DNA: TGTGCCAGCAGCCAATCCAGGGGCCGCACAGATACGCAGTATTTT. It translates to CASSQSRGRTDTQYF.

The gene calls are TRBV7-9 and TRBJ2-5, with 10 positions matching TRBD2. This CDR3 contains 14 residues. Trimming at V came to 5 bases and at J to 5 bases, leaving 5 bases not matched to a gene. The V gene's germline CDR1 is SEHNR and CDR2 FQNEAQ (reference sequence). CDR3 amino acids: CASSPGLAVETQYF. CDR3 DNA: TGTGCCAGCAGCCCCGGACTAGCGGTTGAGACCCAGTACTTC. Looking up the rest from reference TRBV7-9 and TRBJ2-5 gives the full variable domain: DTGVSQNPRHKITKRGQNVTFRCDPISEHNRLYWYRQTLGQGPEFLTYFQNEAQLEKSRLLSDRFSAERPKGSFSTLEIQRTEQGDSAMYLCASSPGLAVETQYFGPGTRLLVL.

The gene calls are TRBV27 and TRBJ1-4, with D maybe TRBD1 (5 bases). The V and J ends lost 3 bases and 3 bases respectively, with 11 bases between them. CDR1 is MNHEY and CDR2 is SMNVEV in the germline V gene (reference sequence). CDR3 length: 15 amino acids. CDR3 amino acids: CASSLSPGPNEKLFF. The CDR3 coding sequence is TGTGCCAGCAGTTTGTCCCCAGGGCCTAATGAAAAACTGTTTTTT.

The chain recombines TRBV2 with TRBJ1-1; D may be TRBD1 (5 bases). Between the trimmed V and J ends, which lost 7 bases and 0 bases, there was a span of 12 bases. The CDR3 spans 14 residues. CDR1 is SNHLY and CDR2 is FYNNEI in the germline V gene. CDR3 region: CASNFGTMNTEAFF. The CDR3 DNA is TGTGCCAGCAACTTCGGGACCATGAACACTGAAGCTTTCTTT.

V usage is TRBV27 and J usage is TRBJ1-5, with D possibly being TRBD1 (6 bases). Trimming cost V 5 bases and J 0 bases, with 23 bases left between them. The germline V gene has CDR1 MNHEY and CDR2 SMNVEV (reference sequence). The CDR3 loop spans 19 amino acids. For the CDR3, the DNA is TGTGCCAGCAGTCCCCGGCCGCCACGGGGGCAAAATAGCAATCAGCCCCAGCATTTT. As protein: CASSPRPPRGQNSNQPQHF.